Listed here are 20 T cell receptor beta chains from one sample, sequenced in a study of human T cells and chemical hapten exposure. Time point defined: healthy volunteer bleed at 6 weeks. Unfractionated whole blood was the source from which total RNA was extracted. Using its own MiXCR run on the RACE reads, TCRdb lists one record per CDR3 protein. Of 75,000 to 80,000 distinct CDR3 sequences in the sample, around 9.4% are singletons; the top ten hold roughly 1.5%. Sequenced: whole blood. These receptors originate from a female donor in good health. Some clones in this sample may be carry-over from other donors' samples.

The chain uses TRBV27 and TRBJ2-7; tentatively, D is TRBD1 (6 bases). The CDR3 is made up of 15 amino acids. CDR1 MNHEY and CDR2 SMNVEV come from the germline V gene (reference sequence). The V end lost 7 bases, the J end lost 3 bases, and 19 bases lay between the germline ends. Written as DNA, the CDR3 is TGTGCCAGCACCCCGGATGGGACATACTTCTACGAGCAGTACTTC. Protein: CASTPDGTYFYEQYF.

The rearrangement joins TRBV4-3 to TRBJ1-5; 10 bases map to TRBD1. Germline V lookup: CDR1 LGHNA, CDR2 YSLEER. The CDR3 has 19 amino acids. Unmatched junction bases numbered 14, after V lost 4 bases and J lost 2 bases. The CDR3 sequence is CASSPWTGGWRRCNQPQHF. The DNA of the CDR3 is TGCGCCAGCAGCCCCTGGACAGGGGGATGGCGGAGGTGCAATCAGCCCCAGCATTTT.

In its sample, this clonotype was seen a few times. CDR3 coding DNA: TGTGCCAGCAGTCCCAGGACAGCTCAGAACACTGAAGCTTTCTTT. Translated: CASSPRTAQNTEAFF. The genes are TRBV2 and TRBJ1-1; TRBD1 might be the D (6 bases). There are 15 residues in the CDR3. Germline V gives CDR1 SNHLY, CDR2 FYNNEI. The germline V and J ends were trimmed by 5 bases and 1 base, with 14 bases remaining between them. The full variable domain, its missing parts supplied by reference TRBV2 and TRBJ1-1, is EPEVTQTPSHQVTQMGQEVILRCVPISNHLYFYWYRQILGQKVEFLVSFYNNEISEKSEIFDDQFSVERPDGSNFTLKIRSTKLEDSAMYFCASSPRTAQNTEAFFGQGTRLTVV.

This clonotype was detected many times. This sequence joins TRBV19 and TRBJ1-6; possibly TRBD1 for D (6 bases). V was clipped by 3 bases and J by 0 bases, with 12 bases between them. Germline V lookup: CDR1 LNHDA, CDR2 SQIVND (reference sequence). This CDR3 region has 17 residues. The CDR3 DNA follows: TGTGCCAGTAGTATGGACAGCCTCCGCTCCTATAATTCACCCCTCCACTTT. Its translation: CASSMDSLRSYNSPLHF.

This clonotype was found many times. This chain connects TRBV5-6 to TRBJ1-2, with 7 bases aligning to TRBD1. There are 12 residues in the CDR3. Trimming at V came to 4 bases and at J to 8 bases, leaving 5 bases not matched to a gene. The germline V gene has CDR1 SGHDT and CDR2 YYEEEE. CDR3 region: CASSLRTGGYTF. The CDR3 bases are TGTGCCAGCAGCCTCAGGACAGGCGGCTACACCTTC. The entire variable domain, with the rest obtained from reference TRBV5-6 and TRBJ1-2, is as follows: DAGVTQSPTHLIKTRGQQVTLRCSPKSGHDTVSWYQQALGQGPQFIFQYYEEEERQRGNFPDRFSGHQFPNYSSELNVNALLLGDSALYLCASSLRTGGYTFGSGTRLTVV.

There are a few counts of this clonotype. The chain links TRBV7-9 to TRBJ2-7; no firm D call. The CDR3 consists of 13 residues. Trimming cost V 5 bases and J 7 bases, with 15 bases left between them. Germline-derived CDR1 and CDR2 are SEHNR and FQNEAQ (reference sequence). The CDR3 coding sequence is TGTGCCAGCAGCCCAACCTCTATGAGGGAGCAGTACTTC. It translates to CASSPTSMREQYF.

This clonotype has ten or more counts. The rearrangement joins TRBV9 to TRBJ1-1; TRBD1 matches at 7 bases. Trimming at V came to 4 bases and at J to 5 bases, leaving 2 bases not matched to a gene. The germline V gene encodes CDR1 SGDLS and CDR2 YYNGEE. The CDR3 totals 12 residues. The CDR3 DNA reads as TGTGCCAGCAGCATGACAGGGACTGAAGCTTTCTTT. Protein product: CASSMTGTEAFF.

This clonotype was seen a handful of times. V is TRBV5-1 and J is TRBJ1-1; weak D call: TRBD1 (5 bases). Trimming removed 2 bases from V and 4 bases from J, with 15 bases in between. The germline V gene has CDR1 SGHRS and CDR2 YFSETQ. The CDR3 totals 15 residues. Here the CDR3 reads CASSFLNIGATEAFF. Written as DNA, the CDR3 is TGCGCCAGCAGCTTTCTTAATATCGGGGCCACTGAAGCTTTCTTT. Variable domain in full (rest from reference TRBV5-1 and TRBJ1-1): KAGVTQTPRYLIKTRGQQVTLSCSPISGHRSVSWYQQTPGQGLQFLFEYFSETQRNKGNFPGRFSGRQFSNSRSEMNVSTLELGDSALYLCASSFLNIGATEAFFGQGTRLTVV.

J is TRBJ2-3 and V is TRBV6-5, with 7 positions matching TRBD1. The V gene's germline CDR1 is MNHEY and CDR2 SVGAGI. This CDR3 has 18 residues. V lost 4 bases, J lost 0 bases, and 13 bases stayed unmatched. The CDR3 DNA sequence: TGTGCCAGCAGTTTTAGAGGGGGCCGATCTCCTAGCACAGATACGCAGTATTTT. Its translation: CASSFRGGRSPSTDTQYF.

The chain joins TRBV29-1 to TRBJ1-5, with unresolved D. CDR3 size: 12 residues. With 7 bases removed from V and 4 bases from J, the gap between germline ends came to 11 bases. Looked up from germline, CDR1 is SQVTM and CDR2 is ANQGSEA. This chain's CDR3 is CSAGLNNQPQHF. The CDR3 coding sequence is TGCAGCGCCGGCCTGAATAATCAGCCCCAGCATTTT.

The rearrangement joins TRBV12-3 or TRBV12-4 to TRBJ1-1; D gene uncertain. V was trimmed by 4 bases and J by 0 bases, leaving 9 bases between them. CDR3 length equals 14 residues. The CDR3 nucleotides are TGTGCCAGCAGTTGGAGCCTAATGAACACTGAAGCTTTCTTT. Protein: CASSWSLMNTEAFF.

This sequence joins TRBV6-2 or TRBV6-3 and TRBJ2-4; no clear D. Germline V CDR1 and CDR2: MNHEY, SVGEGT. Deletions cut 0 bases from V and 4 bases from J, with 13 bases between. The CDR3 sequence is 16 residues long. The CDR3 region is CASSYSFNSCKNIQYF. CDR3 coding DNA: TGTGCCAGCAGTTACTCGTTTAACTCCTGTAAAAACATTCAGTACTTC.

This clonotype was observed a handful of times. The chain recombines TRBV2 with TRBJ2-3, with 12 bases matching TRBD1. Losses at the gene ends were 6 bases for V and 2 bases for J; bases not matched to a gene: 9. Germline CDR1 reads SNHLY; CDR2 reads FYNNEI. This CDR3 is 17 amino acids long. DNA for the CDR3: TGTGCCAGCAGGCGCACGGGACAGGGGGCTTTCACAGATACGCAGTATTTT. Encoded protein: CASRRTGQGAFTDTQYF.

This clonotype occurred many times. The V call is TRBV7-9, the J call TRBJ2-1; D is ambiguous. The CDR3 is made up of 12 amino acids. Trimming pared 1 base from V and 9 bases from J, leaving 7 bases between. Germline V gives CDR1 SEHNR, CDR2 FQNEAQ (reference sequence). CDR3 in amino acids: CASSLGSSEQFF. The CDR3 nucleotides read TGTGCCAGCAGCTTAGGCTCGTCTGAGCAGTTCTTC.

This clonotype was detected ten times or more. The chain uses TRBV20-1 and TRBJ2-3; the D is unclear. Germline V gene lookup returns CDR1 DFQATT and CDR2 SNEGSKA (reference sequence). This CDR3 is built from 12 residues. V lost 6 bases to trimming and J lost 1 base, with 8 bases between them. DNA for the CDR3: TGCAGTGCCCCTTTCGGCACAGATACGCAGTATTTT. Protein product: CSAPFGTDTQYF.

This clonotype appeared many times. The chain employs TRBV4-1 and TRBJ2-3; 16 nucleotides match TRBD2. CDR3 length: 16 residues. J gave up 3 bases and V 4 bases, and 1 base lay outside the gene matches. Germline CDR1 is MGHRA and CDR2 is YSYEKL. Here the CDR3 DNA reads TGCGCCAGCAGCCCGGGACTAGCGGGGGGGACAGATACGCAGTATTTT. Its translation is CASSPGLAGGTDTQYF.

The genes are TRBV5-1 and TRBJ1-1, with no clear D. CDR1 and CDR2 from the germline V gene are SGHRS and YFSETQ. The CDR3 consists of 13 residues. The V end lost 9 bases, the J end lost 11 bases, and 23 bases lay between the germline ends. The CDR3 reads CATSPSFGGMAFF. Written as DNA, the CDR3 is TGCGCCACCAGTCCGAGTTTCGGAGGGATGGCTTTCTTT.

A few counts support this clonotype. The chain combines TRBV5-5 with TRBJ2-5; D is unclear. CDR1 is SGHKS and CDR2 is YYEKEE in the germline V gene (reference sequence). This CDR3 comprises 14 residues. V was shortened by 0 bases and J by 1 base, with 7 bases between the two germline ends. CDR3 loop: CASSLAYRQETQYF. The CDR3 DNA follows: TGTGCCAGCAGCTTGGCGTACCGCCAAGAGACCCAGTACTTC.

Relative to its sample, this clonotype is medium-sized. Here the CDR3 omits its conserved ending phenylalanine or tryptophan, so a read error is the likely source. No DNA is shown, since the ends of the CDR3 on it are uncertain; the CDR3 is the one TCRdb lists. The V gene is TRBV4-3, the J gene TRBJ2-7; TRBD1, the table's D call, was not compared with the DNA. The CDR3 contains 9 residues when both ends are counted. Germline V gene lookup returns CDR1 LGHNA and CDR2 YSLEER. CDR3 amino acids: CASSQGKQA.

The gene calls are TRBV4-1 and TRBJ1-5, with 10 positions matching TRBD1. The germline gives CDR1 MGHRA, CDR2 YSYEKL. With 5 bases clipped from V and 0 bases from J, the junction kept 10 bases outside the gene matches. The length of the CDR3 is 18 residues. CDR3 nucleotide sequence: TGCGCCAGCAGCTCTTCGACAGGGGGCCGTAGTAGCAATCAGCCCCAGCATTTT. This encodes CASSSSTGGRSSNQPQHF.